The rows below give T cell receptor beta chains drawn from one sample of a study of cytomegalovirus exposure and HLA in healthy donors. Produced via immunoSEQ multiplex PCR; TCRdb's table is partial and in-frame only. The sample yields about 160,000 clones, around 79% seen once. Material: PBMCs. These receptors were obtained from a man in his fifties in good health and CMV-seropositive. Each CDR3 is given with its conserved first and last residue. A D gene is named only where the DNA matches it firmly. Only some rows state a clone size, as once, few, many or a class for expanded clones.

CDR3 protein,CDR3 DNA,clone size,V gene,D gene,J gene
CASSLSRANTEAFF,TGTGCCAGCAGTTTAAGCAGGGCGAACACTGAAGCTTTCTTT,.,TRBV28,.,TRBJ1-1
CANSTGTGYEQYF,TGCGCCAACTCGACCGGGACAGGCTACGAGCAGTACTTC,.,TRBV23-1,TRBD1,TRBJ2-7
CASSLTPGQGYEQYF,TGCGCCAGCAGCTTGACCCCCGGACAGGGCTACGAGCAGTACTTC,.,TRBV5-1,TRBD1,TRBJ2-7
CASSIRDKNTEAFF,TGTGCCAGTAGTATCCGAGACAAGAACACTGAAGCTTTCTTT,.,TRBV19,.,TRBJ1-1
CASSLKGVGELFF,TGTGCCAGCAGCTTAAAGGGGGTCGGGGAGCTGTTTTTT,.,TRBV13,.,TRBJ2-2
CASSSVTGGLDEAFF,TGTGCCAGCAGCTCAGTAACAGGGGGTCTGGATGAAGCTTTCTTT,.,TRBV7-9,TRBD1,TRBJ1-1
CASSLRGAYEETQYF,TGCGCCAGCAGCTTGCGGGGGGCGTATGAAGAGACCCAGTACTTC,.,TRBV5-1,.,TRBJ2-5
CASSLPSSSYEQYF,TGCGCCAGCAGCTTGCCCTCCAGCTCCTACGAGCAGTACTTC,.,TRBV5-1,.,TRBJ2-7
CASSLAAGQGYTF,TGTGCCAGCAGCTTAGCGGCAGGGCAAGGCTACACCTTC,few,TRBV7-8,.,TRBJ1-2
CASSEQGENSPLHF,TGTGCCAGCAGTGAACAGGGGGAAAATTCACCCCTCCACTTT,few,TRBV6-1,TRBD1,TRBJ1-6
CAIPWGGELGAGYEQYF,TGTGCCATCCCGTGGGGGGGCGAATTGGGAGCGGGCTACGAGCAGTACTTC,once,TRBV2,.,TRBJ2-7
CAWNSGGTGNEQFF,TGTGCCTGGAATTCAGGAGGGACGGGGAATGAGCAGTTCTTC,.,TRBV30,.,TRBJ2-1
CAISAHTGGVKIQETQYF,TGTGCCATCAGTGCTCATACTGGCGGAGTTAAGATTCAAGAGACCCAGTACTTC,.,TRBV10-3,.,TRBJ2-5
CASSLVGTVEYGYTF,TGTGCCAGCAGCTTAGTGGGGACTGTAGAATATGGCTACACCTTC,.,TRBV7-9,.,TRBJ1-2
CASSREAVAGLSTDTQYF,TGTGCCAGCAGCCGCGAAGCCGTAGCGGGGCTTAGCACAGATACGCAGTATTTT,.,TRBV4-2,TRBD2,TRBJ2-3
CASSVGGSGTGELFF,TGTGCCAGCAGTGTCGGGGGTTCGGGCACCGGGGAGCTGTTTTTT,.,TRBV2,.,TRBJ2-2
CASSPDSLLGPKYNEQFF,TGTGCCAGCAGCCCCGATTCGTTACTAGGACCTAAGTACAATGAGCAGTTCTTC,.,TRBV7-3,.,TRBJ2-1
CASSFLAGDGQFF,TGCGCCAGCAGCTTCCTAGCGGGAGACGGGCAGTTCTTC,few,TRBV5-1,TRBD2,TRBJ2-1
CASSKAGSGSYEQYF,TGTGCCAGCAGTAAAGCCGGGTCCGGCTCCTACGAGCAATACTTC,.,TRBV6-6,.,TRBJ2-7
CASSARLAGGISEQFF,TGTGCCAGCAGTGCCCGACTAGCGGGAGGGATTAGTGAGCAGTTCTTC,.,TRBV27,TRBD2,TRBJ2-1
CASRPASVDEQYF,TGTGCCAGCAGGCCTGCGTCCGTAGACGAGCAGTACTTC,.,TRBV6-6,.,TRBJ2-7
CAIRKGMNTEAFF,TGTGCCATCAGAAAGGGGATGAACACTGAAGCTTTCTTT,few,TRBV10-3,.,TRBJ1-1
CASSDWAGGSQYF,TGTGCCAGCAGTGACTGGGCAGGGGGTAGCCAGTACTTC,.,TRBV6-4,TRBD1,TRBJ2-5
CASSQAGTTYEQYF,TGTGCCAGCAGCCAAGCTGGGACTACCTACGAGCAGTACTTC,.,TRBV4-2,TRBD2,TRBJ2-7
CASSLGLAEKTQYF,TGCGCCAGCAGCTTGGGACTAGCAGAAAAGACCCAGTACTTC,once,TRBV5-1,TRBD2,TRBJ2-5
CASSLTPGGRNTEAFF,TGTGCCAGCAGCTTAACGCCAGGGGGTAGAAACACTGAAGCTTTCTTT,.,TRBV7-2,TRBD1,TRBJ1-1
CAWSLGRLNTEAFF,TGTGCCTGGAGTTTGGGCAGGTTAAACACTGAAGCTTTCTTT,.,TRBV30,.,TRBJ1-1
CASSVEAVQDTQYF,TGTGCCAGCAGCGTAGAGGCGGTTCAAGATACGCAGTATTTT,.,TRBV9,.,TRBJ2-3
CASSLGPDSGANVLTF,TGTGCCAGCAGCTTGGGTCCAGACTCTGGGGCCAACGTCCTGACTTTC,.,TRBV5-4,.,TRBJ2-6
CASSLADSPETQYF,TGCGCCAGCAGCTTGGCCGACAGCCCAGAGACCCAGTACTTC,.,TRBV5-1,.,TRBJ2-5
CAISQTGADYEQYF,TGTGCCATCAGCCAGACAGGGGCGGACTACGAGCAGTACTTC,.,TRBV10-3,TRBD1,TRBJ2-7
CSVAGGDRGIWETQYF,TGCAGCGTTGCGGGAGGGGACAGGGGAATTTGGGAGACCCAGTACTTC,.,TRBV29-1,TRBD1,TRBJ2-5
CASTQPVDRDIFYEQYF,TGTGCCAGCACCCAACCGGTGGACAGGGATATTTTTTACGAGCAGTACTTC,.,TRBV14,TRBD1,TRBJ2-7
CASSRQPYEQYF,TGTGCCAGCAGTCGACAGCCCTACGAGCAGTACTTC,few,TRBV5-6,.,TRBJ2-7
CASSYSSRGDGEQYF,TGTGCCAGCAGTTACTCCTCGCGGGGGGATGGGGAGCAGTACTTC,few,TRBV6-6,TRBD2,TRBJ2-7
CASSPGTGERETQYF,TGCGCCAGCAGCCCGGGGACAGGGGAGCGGGAGACCCAGTACTTC,.,TRBV5-1,TRBD1,TRBJ2-5
CASSHGQGREKLFF,TGCGCCAGCAGCCACGGACAGGGAAGAGAAAAACTGTTTTTT,.,TRBV5-1,TRBD1,TRBJ1-4
CASSPGQGRTDTQYF,TGTGCCAGCAGCCCGGGACAGGGTCGCACAGATACGCAGTATTTT,once,TRBV5-6,TRBD1,TRBJ2-3
CATSTGGRDADTQYF,TGTGCCACCAGCACGGGCGGGAGGGACGCAGATACGCAGTATTTT,.,TRBV15,TRBD2,TRBJ2-3
CASSDRGSNQPQHF,TGTGCCAGCAGTGATAGGGGGAGCAATCAGCCCCAGCATTTT,.,TRBV25-1,.,TRBJ1-5
CASSWDYNTGELFF,TGCGCCAGCAGCTGGGACTACAACACCGGGGAGCTGTTTTTT,.,TRBV5-1,TRBD2,TRBJ2-2
CASSLIDRADYGYTF,TGTGCCAGCAGCTTGATAGACAGGGCGGACTATGGCTACACCTTC,.,TRBV5-4,TRBD1,TRBJ1-2
CASSEPGSNSYEQYF,TGCGCCAGCAGTGAGCCGGGTTCCAACTCCTACGAGCAGTACTTC,once,TRBV10-1,.,TRBJ2-7
CASSPARELNEQFF,TGTGCCAGCTCACCAGCCCGGGAACTCAATGAGCAGTTCTTC,.,TRBV18,.,TRBJ2-1
CASSPGQGSGYEQYF,TGTGCCAGCAGTCCCGGACAGGGGTCAGGGTACGAGCAGTACTTC,.,TRBV28,TRBD1,TRBJ2-7
CASSLKSGQGFPGELFF,TGTGCCAGCAGCTTAAAGTCGGGACAGGGGTTCCCCGGGGAGCTGTTTTTT,.,TRBV7-6,TRBD1,TRBJ2-2
CASSGGGRAWETQYF,TGTGCCAGCAGTGGAGGCGGGAGGGCCTGGGAGACCCAGTACTTC,.,TRBV2,TRBD2,TRBJ2-5
CASSQSVGQPYEQYF,TGCGCCAGCAGTCAATCGGTCGGACAGCCCTACGAGCAGTACTTC,.,TRBV23-1,.,TRBJ2-7